One sample yielded the 9 T cell receptor beta chains listed below, sequenced in a study of blood T cells in healthy people across ages. Alongside a J-beta primer mix, a sample-barcoded 5' primer served in a second PCR lasting about 6 to 12 cycles. One entry per CDR3 protein, called by TCRdb with MiXCR from the 5' RACE reads. The table has some 1 million distinct CDR3 sequences, around 45% seen once. The sample taken for sequencing was blood. The source of these receptors is a woman aged 55 to 70 in good health.

V is TRBV20-1 and J is TRBJ2-1; D is possibly TRBD2 (6 bases). This CDR3 contains 15 residues. CDR1 is DFQATT and CDR2 is SNEGSKA in the germline V gene (reference sequence). Trimming took 7 bases from V and 7 from J, leaving 23 bases between them. CDR3 protein: CSVPPTTGVWNEQFF. CDR3 coding DNA: TGCAGTGTCCCCCCTACAACGGGAGTTTGGAATGAGCAGTTCTTC.

The chain couples TRBV3-1 to TRBJ2-1; 10 nucleotides agree with TRBD2. The length of the CDR3 is 15 residues. V gave up 6 bases and J gave up 9 bases; unmatched junction bases: 11. Looked up from germline, CDR1 is LGHDT and CDR2 is YNNKEL (reference sequence). CDR3 loop: CASRGDSGRRGEQFF. CDR3 in DNA: TGTGCCAGCAGGGGTGATAGCGGGAGGCGGGGTGAGCAGTTCTTC.

The chain combines TRBV7-2 with TRBJ1-2; the D gene is possibly TRBD1 (5 bases). The germline CDR1 and CDR2 sequences are SGHTA and FQGNSA. Trimming cost V 5 bases and J 0 bases, with 10 bases left between them. There are 14 residues in the CDR3. The CDR3 here is CASSRDSSNYGYTF. The CDR3 region has the DNA TGTGCCAGCAGCCGAGACAGCTCTAACTATGGCTACACCTTC. The full variable domain, with the rest looked up from reference TRBV7-2 and TRBJ1-2, is GAGVSQSPSNKVTEKGKDVELRCDPISGHTALYWYRQSLGQGLEFLIYFQGNSAPDKSGLPSDRFSAERTGGSVSTLTIQRTQQEDSAVYLCASSRDSSNYGYTFGSGTRLTVV.

The chain joins TRBV12-3 or TRBV12-4 to TRBJ1-1, with D maybe TRBD1 (5 bases). The CDR3 loop spans 13 amino acids. The V and J ends lost 8 bases and 4 bases respectively, with 14 bases between them. CDR3 DNA: TGTGCCAGCGGGGCCCGGGGGGGCACTGAAGCTTTCTTT. The encoded protein is CASGARGGTEAFF.

J is TRBJ1-5 and V is TRBV20-1, with D maybe TRBD1 (5 bases). Germline lookup yields CDR1 DFQATT and CDR2 SNEGSKA (reference sequence). The V end lost 3 bases, the J end lost 0 bases, and 15 bases lay between the germline ends. The CDR3 length is 16 residues. The CDR3, as DNA: TGCAGTGCTAGGGGGCAGATAGATTATAGCAATCAGCCCCAGCATTTT. Translation: CSARGQIDYSNQPQHF.

The chain is built from TRBV5-1 and TRBJ2-7; TRBD2 matches 8 bases. The CDR3 is 16 residues long. The V segment lost 0 bases and the J segment 5 bases; nucleotides outside the gene matches: 10. Germline CDR1 is SGHRS and CDR2 is YFSETQ. CDR3 sequence: CASSLDSVGGVDEQYF. For the CDR3, the DNA is TGCGCCAGCAGCTTGGATTCCGTCGGGGGGGTGGACGAGCAGTACTTC.

About this clonotype itself: At one of its ends the junction is not consistent with the germline gene, which may arise from a read error. This sequence joins TRBV6-5 and TRBJ2-1; no clear D. CDR1 is MNHEY, CDR2 SVGAGI, per germline. The CDR3 contains 11 residues. The CDR3 bases are TGTGCCGGCAGTTCTGTGGTTGAGCAGTTCTTC. This encodes CAGSSVVEQFF.

The chain employs TRBV30 and TRBJ2-3, with D uncertain. The CDR3 contains 12 residues. Trimming shortened V by 3 bases and J by 7 bases, and 11 bases separated the two germline ends. Germline CDR1 reads GTSNPN; CDR2 reads SVGIG (reference sequence). CDR3: CAWSPPGYTQYF. The CDR3, as DNA: TGTGCCTGGAGCCCTCCGGGCTATACGCAGTATTTT.

This clonotype was counted at least ten times. This chain joins TRBV7-2 and TRBJ2-5; 13 bases are a match to TRBD2. The CDR3 is made up of 16 amino acids. Germline-derived CDR1 and CDR2 are SGHTA and FQGNSA. Unmatched junction bases numbered 7, after V lost 5 bases and J lost 4 bases. CDR3 sequence: CASSPPGLAGAETQYF. Written as DNA, the CDR3 is TGTGCCAGCAGCCCCCCAGGACTAGCGGGAGCAGAGACCCAGTACTTC.